This TCR beta chain was observed in a study of T cell changes during pregnancy in multiple sclerosis. The V gene's germline CDR1 is SGDLS and CDR2 YYNGEE. The ends lost 0 bases at V and 11 bases at J; junction bases unmatched: 11. The CDR3 totals 16 residues. TCRdb's copy holds only in-frame clones and misses some; the assay was immunoSEQ multiplex PCR. The sample lists 85,000 to 100,000 clones; approximately 92% were seen once. The specimen comprised peripheral blood, sampled in the first trimester of pregnancy. The TCR comes from a female donor with multiple sclerosis, enrolled in a pregnancy study. The chain recombines TRBV9 with TRBJ2-3; 11 bases line up with TRBD2. Written as DNA, the CDR3 is TGTGCCAGCAGCGTAGAGATAGCGGGAGGGCGAAATGGGCAGTATTTT. Residues: CASSVEIAGGRNGQYF.